This T cell receptor (beta chain) stems from a study of technical replicates of blood from a few donors. The count of this clone is one. Repertoires were generated with immunoSEQ multiplex PCR, while TCRdb's copy carries only in-frame clones and drops some. This table holds under 90,000 clones, roughly 94% found once. This receptor was taken from a human donor in good health. The sample taken for sequencing was T cells isolated from PBMCs.

As DNA, the CDR3 is TGCGCCAGCAGCCCGGGGACAGGGATGAGGGCTAGCGGGGGTCTAGCCAAAAACATTCAGTACTTC. Translation: CASSPGTGMRASGGLAKNIQYF. This chain uses TRBV4-1 with TRBJ2-4, with D perhaps matching TRBD2 (10 bases). Germline V gene lookup returns CDR1 MGHRA and CDR2 YSYEKL. The germline V and J ends were trimmed by 4 bases and 0 bases, with 31 bases remaining between them. CDR3 length: 22 residues.